This T cell receptor beta chain appears in the sequencing data of a study of identical twins. This clonotype was seen a few times. Germline V gene sequence: CDR1 SGHDT, CDR2 YYEEEE. This CDR3 spans 13 amino acids. V was clipped by 3 bases and J by 4 bases, with 10 bases between them. From the 5' RACE reads, TCRdb called clonotypes with MiXCR, one entry per CDR3 protein. The sample lists hundreds of thousands of distinct CDR3 sequences, roughly 7.5% occurring once. This sample also appeared in a second study, on yellow fever vaccine responses in identical twins. This second study says: Twin vaccine T cell responses reportedly seemed partly convergent, partly personalized.

This sequence was found in a woman between 18 and 29 years old in good health. The sample comprised memory (CD45RO+) T cells sorted from blood. The chain recombines TRBV5-6 with TRBJ2-5; perhaps TRBD1 as D (5 bases). The CDR3 region has the DNA TGTGCCAGCAGCTCGCAGGGCACAGAGACCCAGTACTTC. Translation gives CASSSQGTETQYF. The full variable domain, in which reference TRBV5-6 and TRBJ2-5 provide the parts outside the CDR3, is DAGVTQSPTHLIKTRGQQVTLRCSPKSGHDTVSWYQQALGQGPQFIFQYYEEEERQRGNFPDRFSGHQFPNYSSELNVNALLLGDSALYLCASSSQGTETQYFGPGTRLLVL.